Listed here are 9 T cell receptor beta chains from one sample, sequenced in a study of Graves' ophthalmopathy and Graves' hyperthyroidism. RNA transcripts served as template for amplifying TCR beta CDR3 sequences. First-round RT-PCR relied on HTBI primers, and a second-round multiplex PCR came next. TCRdb re-derived calls from the multiplex PCR reads in MiXCR, one entry per CDR3 protein. The table lists around 470,000 distinct CDR3 sequences, roughly 14% of them singletons. Specimen: blood. The origin of the receptors is a woman aged 30 to 39 with Graves' ophthalmopathy.

This clonotype showed up many times. This chain uses TRBV3-1 with TRBJ1-2; 9 bases fit TRBD1. Germline V CDR1 and CDR2: LGHDT, YNNKEL (reference sequence). Trimming at V came to 0 bases and at J to 4 bases, leaving 3 bases not matched to a gene. This CDR3 comprises 15 residues. The CDR3 DNA reads as TGTGCCAGCAGCCAAGAGTTGACAGGGGGCTATGGCTACACCTTC. Amino acids: CASSQELTGGYGYTF.

Many counts were recorded for this clonotype. This rearrangement joins TRBV29-1 to TRBJ1-5; D perhaps matches TRBD1 (6 bases). CDR3 length: 13 residues. V was clipped by 6 bases and J by 1 base, with 10 bases between them. Germline loops: CDR1 SQVTM, CDR2 ANQGSEA. The CDR3 nucleotides read TGCAGCGTGGCTCAGGGGAGCAATCAGCCCCAGCATTTT. Its translation is CSVAQGSNQPQHF.

This clonotype was seen many times. This sequence joins TRBV3-1 and TRBJ1-2; tentative D call: TRBD1 (6 bases). Trimming stripped 0 bases from V and 8 bases from J, with 10 bases between. The CDR3 is 13 amino acids. Germline CDR1 is LGHDT and CDR2 is YNNKEL (reference sequence). The CDR3 sequence: CASSQEGGEGYTF. CDR3 DNA sequence: TGTGCCAGCAGCCAAGAAGGGGGGGAGGGCTACACCTTC.

This clonotype was seen more than once but under ten times. A read error is possible here, since a much larger clone lies one base away. The rearrangement joins TRBV7-2 to TRBJ2-5; 15 bases map to TRBD2. Germline V gene data show CDR1 as SGHTA and CDR2 as FQGNSA. The CDR3 spans 16 residues. CDR3 residues: CASSSGTSGGQETKYF. The CDR3 bases are TGTGCCAGCAGCTCCGGGACTAGCGGGGGGCAAGAGACCAAGTACTTC.

This clonotype showed up many times. CDR3 coding DNA: TGTGCCAGCAGGGTTGGCGTAACTAACTATGGCTACACCTTC. Its translation is CASRVGVTNYGYTF. The chain is built from TRBV6-5 and TRBJ1-2, with unresolved D. The CDR3 runs to 14 residues. CDR1 and CDR2 (germline): MNHEY, SVGAGI. V lost 6 bases, J lost 0 bases, and 11 bases lay in between.

This clonotype was seen many times. V usage is TRBV19 and J usage is TRBJ1-6, with 7 bases identical to TRBD1. Germline V lookup: CDR1 LNHDA, CDR2 SQIVND (reference sequence). V lost 6 bases and J lost 3; bases outside the gene matches: 5. CDR3 length: 15 residues. The CDR3 region is CASRFRDSYNSPLHF. In DNA, the CDR3 is TGTGCCAGTAGGTTCCGGGACAGCTATAATTCACCCCTCCACTTT.

This clonotype was found a few times. The rearrangement links TRBV6-5 to TRBJ2-2; D remains unclear. Trimming removed 3 bases from V and 0 bases from J, with 8 bases in between. The CDR3 is made up of 15 amino acids. Germline V gene data show CDR1 as MNHEY and CDR2 as SVGAGI. CDR3 DNA: TGTGCCAGCAGTTATGGTCGGGCGAACACCGGGGAGCTGTTTTTT. Its translation is CASSYGRANTGELFF.

This clonotype was counted between two and nine times. In DNA form, the CDR3 reads TGTGCCAGCAGCCCGGGACAGACCTTCGGTGGCTACACCTTC. It translates to CASSPGQTFGGYTF. The rearrangement joins TRBV3-1 to TRBJ1-2; 7 nucleotides agree with TRBD1. V lost 4 bases to trimming and J lost 7 bases; unmatched junction nucleotides: 9. This CDR3 contains 14 residues. Germline assignment: CDR1 LGHDT and CDR2 YNNKEL (reference sequence).

This clonotype showed up many times. The chain carries TRBV5-1 and TRBJ2-6; a possible D gene is TRBD1 (6 bases). Germline assignment: CDR1 SGHRS and CDR2 YFSETQ. The V and J ends lost 3 bases and 2 bases respectively, with 9 bases between them. This CDR3 has 15 amino acids. CDR3 in DNA: TGCGCCAGCAGCTCACAGGGAACTGGGGCCAACGTCCTGACTTTC. It codes for CASSSQGTGANVLTF.